A selection of T cell receptor beta chains follows, all from one sample in a study of Ad26.COV2.S vaccination and SARS-CoV-2 variants. Produced via immunoSEQ multiplex PCR; TCRdb's table is partial and in-frame only. The data show around 450,000 clones, approximately 92% seen once. This specimen consisted of peripheral blood, obtained in a trial of Ad26.COV2.S vaccine versus placebo. These receptors all come from a person between 18 and 65 years old who received the Ad26.COV2.S COVID-19 vaccine or a placebo. CDR3s leave out the opening cysteine and the closing phenylalanine or tryptophan.

j_call: TRBJ1-2
v_call: TRBV21-1
cdr3_aa: ASSARGQGHGYT

j_call: TRBJ1-1
v_call: TRBV2
cdr3_aa: ASTRTGEAEAF

j_call: TRBJ2-5
v_call: TRBV30
cdr3_aa: AWSVGGSETQY

j_call: TRBJ2-1
v_call: TRBV2
cdr3_aa: ASTRRQGLGYNEQF

j_call: TRBJ2-7
v_call: TRBV2
cdr3_aa: ASRLTGTVYEQY

j_call: TRBJ1-2
v_call: TRBV6-2/TRBV6-3
cdr3_aa: ASSSGTGVWGYT

j_call: TRBJ1-1
v_call: TRBV4-3
cdr3_aa: ASSLFSLNTEAF

j_call: TRBJ2-3
v_call: TRBV19
cdr3_aa: ASSIGRLAGVSDTQY

j_call: TRBJ1-1
v_call: TRBV19
cdr3_aa: ASSALNRDGEAF

j_call: TRBJ2-5
v_call: TRBV27
cdr3_aa: ASSRRDSQETQY

j_call: TRBJ2-5
v_call: TRBV4-3
cdr3_aa: ASSHLDRKGTQY

j_call: TRBJ2-7
v_call: TRBV19
cdr3_aa: ASSADYSSYEQY

j_call: TRBJ1-6
v_call: TRBV19
cdr3_aa: ASSIDARDSPLH

j_call: TRBJ2-6
v_call: TRBV5-4
cdr3_aa: ASISGSGANVLT

j_call: TRBJ2-7
v_call: TRBV7-6
cdr3_aa: ASSLGGDALGSYEQY

j_call: TRBJ2-3
v_call: TRBV7-2
cdr3_aa: ASSQTSGSGADTQY

j_call: TRBJ1-1
v_call: TRBV2
cdr3_aa: ASRTQGNTEAF

j_call: TRBJ2-1
v_call: TRBV7-9
cdr3_aa: ASSLSREGEQF